One and the same sample provided the 4 T cell receptor beta chains below, sequenced in a study of shared clonotypes between healthy human individuals. CD45RO-negative cells were positively selected for CCR7, leaving out terminally differentiated effector memory CD45RA+ cells. The data were produced by immunoSEQ multiplex PCR, yet TCRdb's version contains in-frame clones alone and is incomplete. Here the sample spans millions of clones, about 95% being singletons. Material: naive CD8+ T cells sorted from blood. These receptors all come from a man younger than 30 in good health.

V and J are TRBV7-3 and TRBJ1-4; D might be TRBD1 (5 bases). CDR1 and CDR2 (germline): SGHTA, FQGTGA. V shed 2 bases and J shed 6 bases, with 10 bases lying between them. This CDR3 has 14 residues. The CDR3: CASSLWPGYEKLFF. The DNA of the CDR3 is TGTGCCAGCAGCTTATGGCCAGGGTATGAAAAACTGTTTTTT.

The chain uses TRBV6-5 and TRBJ1-1; possibly TRBD1 for D (5 bases). V was pared by 0 bases and J by 6 bases, with 14 bases between. The CDR3 is 15 residues long. Germline V gene sequence: CDR1 MNHEY, CDR2 SVGAGI. The CDR3 sequence: CASSYSVVGGSEAFF. The CDR3 DNA follows: TGTGCCAGCAGTTACTCGGTTGTCGGGGGTTCTGAAGCTTTCTTT.

The chain recombines TRBV28 with TRBJ1-4; D may be TRBD1 (6 bases). CDR3 length: 15 amino acids. The germline CDR1 and CDR2 sequences are MDHEN and SYDVKM. V lost 3 bases and J 8 bases, leaving 16 bases between the germline ends. In DNA, the CDR3 is TGTGCCAGCAGTTTGAGGGGGATCTTGGAGGAAAAACTGTTTTTT. It is translated as CASSLRGILEEKLFF.

Worth noting for this clone: No DNA is shown, since the ends of the CDR3 on it are uncertain; the CDR3 is the one TCRdb lists. The rearrangement links TRBV6-5 to TRBJ2-5. The CDR3 has 15 amino acids, counting both end residues. Germline V lookup: CDR1 MNHEY, CDR2 SVGAGI. The chain's CDR3 is CASSSSGQPQETQYF.